The 4 T cell receptor beta chains presented below share a single source sample, sequenced in a study of T cell repertoires in cytomegalovirus infection. MiXCR, applied by TCRdb to the reads, yields one record per CDR3 protein. The table records roughly 700,000 distinct CDR3 sequences, about 30% of them present only once. Their antigens are not known. Sequencing was performed on cultured PBMCs, taken from culture after CMV antigen stimulation. These TCRs come from a human donor in good health (CMV status not recorded). Some clones in this sample may be carry-over from other donors' samples.

This clonotype has ten or more counts. The rearrangement uses TRBV7-8 and TRBJ2-5; D gene ambiguous. The length of the CDR3 is 16 residues. CDR1 SGHVS and CDR2 FQNEAQ come from the germline V gene. V lost 5 bases, J lost 2 bases, and 18 bases lay in between. CDR3 protein: CASSPTLADRQETQYF. The CDR3 DNA sequence: TGTGCCAGCAGCCCTACCTTAGCCGACCGTCAAGAGACCCAGTACTTC.

The V gene is TRBV18, the J gene TRBJ2-7; D gene unclear. Germline loops: CDR1 KGHSH, CDR2 LQKENI. The CDR3 loop spans 15 amino acids. The germline V and J ends were trimmed by 3 bases and 1 base, with 13 bases remaining between them. The CDR3 protein is CASSPSAVDSYEQYF. For the CDR3, the DNA is TGTGCCAGCTCACCCAGCGCGGTGGATTCCTACGAGCAGTACTTC.

Many counts were recorded for this clonotype. The rearrangement uses TRBV7-2 and TRBJ1-6; D may be TRBD1 (6 bases). This CDR3 comprises 14 residues. V lost 5 bases and J 7 bases, leaving 12 bases between the germline ends. Germline loops: CDR1 SGHTA, CDR2 FQGNSA. Here the CDR3 DNA reads TGTGCCAGCAGCCTAACAGGGTACAATTCACCCCTCCACTTT. Translated, it gives CASSLTGYNSPLHF. The full variable domain, in which reference TRBV7-2 and TRBJ1-6 provide the parts outside the CDR3, is GAGVSQSPSNKVTEKGKDVELRCDPISGHTALYWYRQSLGQGLEFLIYFQGNSAPDKSGLPSDRFSAERTGGSVSTLTIQRTQQEDSAVYLCASSLTGYNSPLHFGNGTRLTVT.

The chain employs TRBV2 and TRBJ2-2, with D possibly matching TRBD1 (5 bases). V was clipped by 6 bases and J by 3 bases, with 8 bases between them. The germline gives CDR1 SNHLY, CDR2 FYNNEI. CDR3 size: 13 residues. Here the CDR3 DNA reads TGTGCCAGCAGACAGGCGGACACCGGGGAGCTGTTTTTT. As protein: CASRQADTGELFF.